Listed below are T cell receptor beta chains from one sample, sequenced in a study of T cells after yellow fever vaccination. TCRdb independently ran MiXCR on the 5' RACE reads; one entry per CDR3 protein. Among 60,000 to 85,000 distinct CDR3 sequences, approximately 6.5% were seen once, and the ten largest hold 35%. The specimen was CD8+ T cells sorted from PBMCs, collected 5 days after the first yellow fever vaccination. The receptors derive from a man younger than 30 who received the YFV17D yellow fever vaccine. Each CDR3 is given with its conserved first and last residue. The D gene is left open where the match is weak. Clone sizes are given selectively: once, few, many, or a class where the clone is expanded.

J,size,V,D,DNA,CDR3
TRBJ1-2,few,TRBV12-3/TRBV12-4,NA,TGTGCCAGCAGTTTGATTCCCGAACATGGCTACACCTTC,CASSLIPEHGYTF
TRBJ1-2,NA,TRBV14,NA,TGTGCCAGCAGCAGAAGACACGGGGAGGGCTACACCTTC,CASSRRHGEGYTF
TRBJ2-3,NA,TRBV4-1,NA,TGCGCCAGCAGGCAGAGTCTCGGGGCCACAGATACGCAGTATTTT,CASRQSLGATDTQYF
TRBJ2-1,NA,TRBV6-2/TRBV6-3,NA,TGTGCCAGCAGTTCCGTAGGACGGAGCGCGAGTGAGCAGTTCTTC,CASSSVGRSASEQFF
TRBJ2-5,NA,TRBV4-1,TRBD2,TGCGCCAGCAGCCAAGGAAACGCGGGGGGGCTCCAAGAGACCCAGTACTTC,CASSQGNAGGLQETQYF
TRBJ2-1,NA,TRBV10-2,NA,TGCGCCAGCAGTGCAAATATCAATGAGCAGTTCTTC,CASSANINEQFF
TRBJ2-1,few,TRBV10-2,NA,TGCGCCAGCAGTGTACTGTTTAACGGCCCTAGCTCCTACAATGAGCAGTTCTTC,CASSVLFNGPSSYNEQFF
TRBJ2-5,many,TRBV5-6,NA,TGTGCCAGCTCGTGGGAGGATGGGGAGACCCAGTACTTC,CASSWEDGETQYF
TRBJ2-3,many,TRBV27,TRBD2,TGTGCCAGCAGTTTACGGTTTGCTAGCGGGGGTGTCACAGATACGCAGTATTTT,CASSLRFASGGVTDTQYF
TRBJ2-3,many,TRBV3-1,NA,TGTGCCAGCAGCCCGGCAGCCCCGATTGGGGATACGCAGTATTTT,CASSPAAPIGDTQYF
TRBJ1-5,few,TRBV18,NA,TGTGCCAGCTCAACGACAGAGACCTATAGCAATCAGCCCCAGCATTTT,CASSTTETYSNQPQHF
TRBJ1-4,many,TRBV12-3/TRBV12-4,NA,TGTGCCAGCGGGGGTGATCGCCCCAAACTGTTTTTT,CASGGDRPKLFF
TRBJ2-1,NA,TRBV7-6,NA,TGTGCCAGCAGCTTCGGTCTCAATGAGCAGTTCTTC,CASSFGLNEQFF
TRBJ1-6,few,TRBV11-2,NA,TGTGCCAGCAGCTTAGAGGGACACCCTGGTTCACCCCTCCACTTT,CASSLEGHPGSPLHF
TRBJ2-7,NA,TRBV10-2,NA,TGCGCCAGCAGTGAGCGGCGGAGGAGGGACCACTCCTACGAGCAGTACTTC,CASSERRRRDHSYEQYF
TRBJ2-5,many,TRBV5-1,TRBD1,TGCGCCAGCAGCTTCTTCCCGACAGGGGTGGGGGAGACCCAGTACTTC,CASSFFPTGVGETQYF
TRBJ2-2,NA,TRBV5-1,NA,TGCGCCAGCAGCCCGACCGGGGGAATTCATGATTTCGCCGGGGAGCTGTTTTTT,CASSPTGGIHDFAGELFF
TRBJ2-1,few,TRBV20-1,NA,TGCAGTGCTAGAGATTACCGGGGGCGGGAATATGAGCAGTTCTTC,CSARDYRGREYEQFF
TRBJ2-7,many,TRBV12-3/TRBV12-4,NA,TGTGCCAGCAGTTTTGGTTCCGAGCAGTACTTC,CASSFGSEQYF
TRBJ1-1,few,TRBV29-1,NA,TGCAGCGTTGAAGGGAAAGGCGGGACCGCGAACACTGAAGCTTTCTTT,CSVEGKGGTANTEAFF
TRBJ2-3,many,TRBV7-9,NA,TGTGCCAGCAGCGTCGGACAGAGTACGCAGTATTTT,CASSVGQSTQYF
TRBJ1-1,many,TRBV12-5,NA,TGTGCTAGTGGTTTGGTTACCAGGGGGAACACTGAAGCTTTCTTT,CASGLVTRGNTEAFF
TRBJ2-7,NA,TRBV19,TRBD2,TGTGCCAGTAGTACCGCAACGGGGGGGTACGAGCAGTACTTC,CASSTATGGYEQYF
TRBJ2-6,NA,TRBV6-5,NA,TGTGCCAGCAGTTACGGTCTCTCCTACTCTGGGGCCAACGTCCTGACTTTC,CASSYGLSYSGANVLTF
TRBJ1-1,NA,TRBV7-6,TRBD1,TGTGCCAGCAGCCCGACAGGGGCGGGGACTGAAGCTTTCTTT,CASSPTGAGTEAFF
TRBJ1-1,few,TRBV27,NA,TGTGCCAGCAGTTCGAAGAACACTGAAGCTTTCTTT,CASSSKNTEAFF
TRBJ2-3,NA,TRBV15,TRBD1,TGTGCCACCATGGAGGGACAGGGCATAACAGATACGCAGTATTTT,CATMEGQGITDTQYF
TRBJ2-2,NA,TRBV29-1,NA,TGCAGCGTTCCAACGGCCACCGGGGAGCTGTTTTTT,CSVPTATGELFF
TRBJ2-6,few,TRBV4-1,NA,TGCGCCAGCAGCCAAGATTTCTCCTCTGGGGCCAACGTCCTGACTTTC,CASSQDFSSGANVLTF
TRBJ1-1,many,TRBV4-2,TRBD1,TGTGCCAGCAGCCAAGAGTTGTCAGGGGGAACTGAAGCTTTCTTT,CASSQELSGGTEAFF
TRBJ2-5,NA,TRBV20-1,NA,TGCAGTGCTAGAGATCCCGGACATACAGGGACTCAAGAGACCCAGTACTTC,CSARDPGHTGTQETQYF
TRBJ1-3,few,TRBV6-5,NA,TGTGCCAGCAGTTATAGCTTGTGGTCTGGAAACACCATATATTTT,CASSYSLWSGNTIYF
TRBJ2-5,many,TRBV7-9,NA,TGTGCCAGCAGCTCCCTAGGTTTGCGGGGCCAGACCCAGTACTTC,CASSSLGLRGQTQYF
TRBJ2-7,many,TRBV4-3,NA,TGCGCCAGCAGCCAAGATCACGGGTACGAGCAGTACTTC,CASSQDHGYEQYF
TRBJ2-7,NA,TRBV7-2,NA,TGTGCCAGCAGCCTCGCCGCAGGGGCCTACGAGCAGTACTTC,CASSLAAGAYEQYF
TRBJ2-2,NA,TRBV4-1,NA,TGCGCCAGCAGCCAAGCAGGGGCCCTGAACACCGGGGAGCTGTTTTTT,CASSQAGALNTGELFF
TRBJ1-1,NA,TRBV5-1,TRBD1,TGCGCCAGCGCAAGACAGGGTACGGGCACTGAAGCTTTCTTT,CASARQGTGTEAFF
TRBJ2-5,many,TRBV7-7,NA,TGTGCCAGCAGCCCTACTAGCACTGGAGAGACCCAGTACTTC,CASSPTSTGETQYF
TRBJ1-1,NA,TRBV15,TRBD1,TGTGCCACCAGCAGTCGACAGGGTTGGAACACTGAAGCTTTCTTT,CATSSRQGWNTEAFF
TRBJ1-1,NA,TRBV6-2/TRBV6-3,NA,TGTGCCAGCAGTTACAGAAGGACTGAAGCTTTCTTT,CASSYRRTEAFF
TRBJ1-1,many,TRBV29-1,NA,TGCAGCGTTGAAGTTAGGTTGGAAGCTTTCTTT,CSVEVRLEAFF
TRBJ2-3,many,TRBV27,NA,TGTGCCAGCAGCCTCCAGTTGGGTTTCACAGATACGCAGTATTTT,CASSLQLGFTDTQYF
TRBJ1-6,few,TRBV18,TRBD1,TGTGCCAGCTCTTACAGGGGAGGGACGAATTCACCCCTCCACTTT,CASSYRGGTNSPLHF
TRBJ2-7,few,TRBV11-1,NA,TGTGCCAGCAGCTTACACTCCTACGAGCAGTACTTC,CASSLHSYEQYF
TRBJ1-1,many,TRBV29-1,NA,TGCAGCGTTGACGTGAGGAACACTGAAGCTTTCTTT,CSVDVRNTEAFF
TRBJ2-5,many,TRBV7-8,NA,TGTGCCAGCACCGCGTGGGGAGAGACCCAGTACTTC,CASTAWGETQYF
TRBJ2-3,NA,TRBV7-2,NA,TGTGCCAGCAGCTTACCCCTCCTTAGCACAGATACGCAGTATTTT,CASSLPLLSTDTQYF
TRBJ1-2,many,TRBV20-1,TRBD1,TGCAGTGCTAGACAGGGGGCGAGTCGGTATGGCTACACCTTC,CSARQGASRYGYTF
TRBJ2-2,few,TRBV2,NA,TGTGCCATCCCCGGAGAGGGAGCGGCCGGGGAGCTGTTTTTT,CAIPGEGAAGELFF